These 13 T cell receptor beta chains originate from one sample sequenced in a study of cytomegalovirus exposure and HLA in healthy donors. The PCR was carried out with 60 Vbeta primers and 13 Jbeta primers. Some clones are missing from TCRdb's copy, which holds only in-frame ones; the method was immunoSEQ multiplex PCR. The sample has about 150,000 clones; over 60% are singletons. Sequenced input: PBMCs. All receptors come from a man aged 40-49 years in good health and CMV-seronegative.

The CDR3 sequence is CASSPRAGAGELFF. The CDR3 DNA reads as TGTGCCAGCAGTCCGAGGGCAGGGGCCGGGGAGCTGTTTTTT. The V gene is TRBV25-1, the J gene TRBJ2-2; tentative D call: TRBD1 (6 bases). With 5 bases removed from V and 6 bases from J, the gap between germline ends came to 13 bases. The CDR3 loop spans 14 amino acids. From germline, CDR1 is MGHDK and CDR2 SYGVNS.

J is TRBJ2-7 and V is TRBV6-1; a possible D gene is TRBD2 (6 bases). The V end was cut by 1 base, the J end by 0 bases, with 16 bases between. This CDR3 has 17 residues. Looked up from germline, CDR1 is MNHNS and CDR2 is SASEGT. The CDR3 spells CASSEVGGGRSSYEQYF. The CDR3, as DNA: TGTGCCAGCAGTGAAGTCGGGGGTGGGAGGAGCTCCTACGAGCAGTACTTC.

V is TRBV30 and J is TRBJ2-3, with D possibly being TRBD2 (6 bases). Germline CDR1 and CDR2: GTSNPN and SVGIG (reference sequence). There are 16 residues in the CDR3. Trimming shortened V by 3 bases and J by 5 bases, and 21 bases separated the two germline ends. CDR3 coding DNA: TGTGCCTGGAGGGCTCCGGGACTTCGGATAATAGATACGCAGTATTTT. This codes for CAWRAPGLRIIDTQYF.

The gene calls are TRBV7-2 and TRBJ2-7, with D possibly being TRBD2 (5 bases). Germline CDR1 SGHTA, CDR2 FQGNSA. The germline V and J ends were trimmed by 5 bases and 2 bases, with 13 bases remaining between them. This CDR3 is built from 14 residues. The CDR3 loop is CASSPREQAYEQYF. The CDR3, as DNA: TGTGCCAGCAGCCCCCGGGAACAAGCCTACGAGCAGTACTTC.

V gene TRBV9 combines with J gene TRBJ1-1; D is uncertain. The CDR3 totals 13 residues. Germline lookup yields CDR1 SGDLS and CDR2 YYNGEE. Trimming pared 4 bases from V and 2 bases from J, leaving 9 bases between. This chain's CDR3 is CASSIQRNTEAFF. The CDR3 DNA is TGTGCCAGCAGCATCCAGCGTAACACTGAAGCTTTCTTT.

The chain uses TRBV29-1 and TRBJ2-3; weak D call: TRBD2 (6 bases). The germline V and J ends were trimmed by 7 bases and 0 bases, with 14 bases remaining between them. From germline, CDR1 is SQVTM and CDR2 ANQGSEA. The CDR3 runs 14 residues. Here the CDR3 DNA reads TGCAGCGACACCGGGAGCCGTAGCACAGATACGCAGTATTTT. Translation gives CSDTGSRSTDTQYF.

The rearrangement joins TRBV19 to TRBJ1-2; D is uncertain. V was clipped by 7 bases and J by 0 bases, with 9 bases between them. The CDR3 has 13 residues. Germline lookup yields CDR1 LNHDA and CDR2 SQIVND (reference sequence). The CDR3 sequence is CASNPSANYGYTF. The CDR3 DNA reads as TGTGCCAGTAACCCCTCAGCTAACTATGGCTACACCTTC.

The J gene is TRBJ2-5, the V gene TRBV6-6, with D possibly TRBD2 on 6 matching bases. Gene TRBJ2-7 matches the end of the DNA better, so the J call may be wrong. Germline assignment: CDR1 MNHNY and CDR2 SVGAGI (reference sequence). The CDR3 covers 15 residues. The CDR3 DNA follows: TGTGCCAGCAGTACCCCGGCGGGGATTTCCTACGAGCAGTACTTC. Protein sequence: CASSTPAGISYEQYF.

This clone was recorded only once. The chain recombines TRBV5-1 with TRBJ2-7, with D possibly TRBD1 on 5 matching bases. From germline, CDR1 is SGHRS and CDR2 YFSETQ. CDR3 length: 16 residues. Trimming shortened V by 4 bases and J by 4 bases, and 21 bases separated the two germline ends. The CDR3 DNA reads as TGCGCCAGCAGCGCCGACAGACAGCGCCCCACTTACGAGCAGTACTTC. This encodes CASSADRQRPTYEQYF.

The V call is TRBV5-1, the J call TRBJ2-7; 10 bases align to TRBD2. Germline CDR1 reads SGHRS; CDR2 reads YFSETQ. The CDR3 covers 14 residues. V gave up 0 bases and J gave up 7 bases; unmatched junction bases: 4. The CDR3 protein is CASSLVSGGKEQYF. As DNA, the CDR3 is TGCGCCAGCAGCTTGGTTAGCGGGGGGAAGGAGCAGTACTTC.

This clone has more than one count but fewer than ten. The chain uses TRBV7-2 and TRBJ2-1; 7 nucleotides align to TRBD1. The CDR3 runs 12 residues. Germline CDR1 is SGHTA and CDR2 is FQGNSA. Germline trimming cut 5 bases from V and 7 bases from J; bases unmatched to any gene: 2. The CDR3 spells CASSLTGNEQFF. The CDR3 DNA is TGTGCCAGCAGCCTGACAGGGAATGAGCAGTTCTTC.

The CDR3: CASSRQSGAGTGELFF. The CDR3 DNA sequence: TGTGCCAGCAGTCGCCAATCAGGGGCGGGCACCGGGGAGCTGTTTTTT. V is TRBV7-2 and J is TRBJ2-2, with D perhaps matching TRBD1 (6 bases). Germline V lookup: CDR1 SGHTA, CDR2 FQGNSA. The length of the CDR3 is 16 residues. V dropped 6 bases and J dropped 4 bases, with 18 bases sitting between them.

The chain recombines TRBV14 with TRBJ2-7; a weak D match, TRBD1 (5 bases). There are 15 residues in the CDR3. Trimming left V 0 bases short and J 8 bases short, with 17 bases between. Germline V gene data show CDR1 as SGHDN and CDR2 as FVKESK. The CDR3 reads CASSQDLGAVMKQYF. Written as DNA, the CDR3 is TGTGCCAGCAGCCAAGATTTAGGGGCGGTGATGAAGCAGTACTTC.